A selection of T cell receptor beta chains follows, all from one sample in a study of T cells in Graves' hyperthyroidism and ophthalmopathy. Via MiXCR, TCRdb re-called the multiplex PCR reads, giving one row per CDR3 protein. The sample holds about 360,000 distinct CDR3 sequences, less than 15% seen once. Specimen: blood. Every receptor here comes from a woman between 18 and 29 years old with Graves' hyperthyroidism. Each CDR3 is given with its conserved first and last residue. D genes are given only for firm matches. Clone size is stated in some rows and not others, as once, few, many or a class when expanded.

d_gene: NA
v_gene: TRBV4-3
j_gene: TRBJ1-1
abundance: few
CDR3aa: CASSQDGHQNTEAFF
CDR3nt: TGCGCCAGCAGCCAAGATGGCCATCAGAACACTGAAGCTTTCTTT

d_gene: NA
v_gene: TRBV19
j_gene: TRBJ1-2
abundance: few
CDR3aa: CASSVKTLNGYTF
CDR3nt: TGTGCCAGTAGTGTCAAGACTTTAAATGGCTACACCTTC

d_gene: TRBD1
v_gene: TRBV2
j_gene: TRBJ2-3
abundance: many
CDR3aa: CASSRDRGDTDTQYF
CDR3nt: TGTGCCAGCAGTAGGGACAGGGGGGACACAGATACGCAGTATTTT

d_gene: TRBD1
v_gene: TRBV2
j_gene: TRBJ1-1
abundance: many
CDR3aa: CASSAGQGETFF
CDR3nt: TGTGCCAGCAGTGCCGGACAGGGGGAAACTTTCTTT

d_gene: NA
v_gene: TRBV11-2
j_gene: TRBJ2-3
abundance: many
CDR3aa: CASSLDYGSTDTQYF
CDR3nt: TGTGCCAGCAGCTTAGATTACGGTAGCACAGATACGCAGTATTTT

d_gene: NA
v_gene: TRBV5-1
j_gene: TRBJ1-5
abundance: NA
CDR3aa: CASSLDGNMGQLQHF
CDR3nt: TGCGCCAGCAGCTTGGACGGGAATATGGGGCAGCTCCAGCATTTT

d_gene: NA
v_gene: TRBV5-8
j_gene: TRBJ2-5
abundance: NA
CDR3aa: CASSLRAVETQYF
CDR3nt: TGTGCCAGCAGCTTGAGAGCGGTTGAGACCCAGTACTTC

d_gene: TRBD1
v_gene: TRBV4-1
j_gene: TRBJ2-5
abundance: few
CDR3aa: CASSQGMGQGGETQYF
CDR3nt: TGCGCCAGCAGCCAAGGCATGGGACAGGGTGGAGAGACCCAGTACTTC

d_gene: NA
v_gene: TRBV10-3
j_gene: TRBJ2-2
abundance: few
CDR3aa: CAISERDAGGELFF
CDR3nt: TGTGCCATCAGTGAGAGGGACGCAGGCGGGGAGCTGTTTTTT

d_gene: NA
v_gene: TRBV28
j_gene: TRBJ2-1
abundance: few
CDR3aa: CASSSVDSGVFF
CDR3nt: TGTGCCAGCAGTTCCGTAGACAGTGGGGTGTTCTTC

d_gene: NA
v_gene: TRBV9
j_gene: TRBJ1-1
abundance: few
CDR3aa: CASSPPPRALNTEAFF
CDR3nt: TGTGCCAGCAGCCCCCCCCCTCGGGCATTGAACACTGAAGCTTTCTTT

d_gene: TRBD1
v_gene: TRBV12-3/TRBV12-4
j_gene: TRBJ1-6
abundance: NA
CDR3aa: CASSLDRGENSPLHF
CDR3nt: TGTGCCAGCAGTTTGGACAGGGGGGAAAATTCACCCCTCCACTTT

d_gene: NA
v_gene: TRBV28
j_gene: TRBJ1-4
abundance: many
CDR3aa: CASRGPGREKLFF
CDR3nt: TGTGCCAGCCGGGGGCCAGGGAGGGAAAAACTGTTTTTT

d_gene: NA
v_gene: TRBV7-9
j_gene: TRBJ1-5
abundance: few
CDR3aa: CASSLGGWGPGDQPQHF
CDR3nt: TGTGCCAGCAGCTTAGGGGGGTGGGGCCCAGGGGATCAGCCCCAGCATTTT

d_gene: TRBD1
v_gene: TRBV7-6
j_gene: TRBJ2-7
abundance: NA
CDR3aa: CASSFQTGGSYEQYF
CDR3nt: TGTGCCAGCAGCTTCCAGACAGGGGGATCCTACGAGCAGTACTTC

d_gene: TRBD1
v_gene: TRBV2
j_gene: TRBJ1-6
abundance: many
CDR3aa: CASSRPGTGIRESPLHF
CDR3nt: TGTGCCAGCAGCCGTCCCGGGACAGGGATACGAGAATCACCCCTCCACTTT

d_gene: NA
v_gene: TRBV9
j_gene: TRBJ2-2
abundance: NA
CDR3aa: CASSVGSSNTGELFF
CDR3nt: TGTGCCAGCAGCGTCGGCAGTTCGAACACCGGGGAGCTGTTTTTT

d_gene: TRBD2
v_gene: TRBV11-3
j_gene: TRBJ2-1
abundance: many
CDR3aa: CASSLKGTSGYNEQFF
CDR3nt: TGTGCCAGCAGCTTAAAAGGGACTAGCGGATACAATGAGCAGTTCTTC

d_gene: NA
v_gene: TRBV10-1
j_gene: TRBJ2-5
abundance: many
CDR3aa: CASSESEWGTQYF
CDR3nt: TGCGCCAGCAGTGAATCTGAGTGGGGGACCCAGTACTTC

d_gene: NA
v_gene: TRBV2
j_gene: TRBJ1-3
abundance: many
CDR3aa: CASSEGVPGNTIYF
CDR3nt: TGTGCCAGCAGTGAAGGTGTCCCTGGAAACACCATATATTTT

d_gene: NA
v_gene: TRBV28
j_gene: TRBJ1-5
abundance: many
CDR3aa: CASSLSRAGQPQHF
CDR3nt: TGTGCCAGCAGTTTATCCAGGGCCGGGCAGCCCCAGCATTTT

d_gene: TRBD1
v_gene: TRBV28
j_gene: TRBJ1-4
abundance: many
CDR3aa: CASSVGPGQGGSEKLFF
CDR3nt: TGTGCCAGCAGTGTTGGGCCGGGACAGGGGGGGAGTGAAAAACTGTTTTTT

d_gene: NA
v_gene: TRBV28
j_gene: TRBJ1-5
abundance: many
CDR3aa: CASNSGIRSQHF
CDR3nt: TGTGCCAGCAATTCGGGAATCAGGTCCCAGCATTTT

d_gene: NA
v_gene: TRBV20-1
j_gene: TRBJ2-1
abundance: many
CDR3aa: CSVSPRSSYNEQFF
CDR3nt: TGCAGTGTCAGTCCGAGGAGCTCCTACAATGAGCAGTTCTTC

d_gene: NA
v_gene: TRBV19
j_gene: TRBJ1-1
abundance: NA
CDR3aa: CASGPDGNTETFF
CDR3nt: TGTGCCAGTGGCCCGGACGGGAACACTGAAACTTTCTTT

d_gene: NA
v_gene: TRBV18
j_gene: TRBJ2-7
abundance: many
CDR3aa: CASSPEGSMGYEQYF
CDR3nt: TGTGCCAGCTCACCAGAGGGGTCGATGGGCTACGAGCAGTACTTC

d_gene: NA
v_gene: TRBV29-1
j_gene: TRBJ2-5
abundance: few
CDR3aa: CSVPQGPQETQYF
CDR3nt: TGCAGCGTGCCTCAGGGGCCCCAAGAGACCCAGTACTTC

d_gene: TRBD1
v_gene: TRBV20-1
j_gene: TRBJ1-5
abundance: NA
CDR3aa: CSARDPDRGQPQHF
CDR3nt: TGCAGTGCTAGAGACCCCGACAGGGGCCAGCCCCAGCATTTT

d_gene: NA
v_gene: TRBV20-1
j_gene: TRBJ1-3
abundance: NA
CDR3aa: CSARGVGDSPHSGNTIYF
CDR3nt: TGCAGTGCTAGAGGGGTCGGGGATTCTCCCCACTCTGGAAACACCATATATTTT

d_gene: TRBD2
v_gene: TRBV18
j_gene: TRBJ2-7
abundance: many
CDR3aa: CASSHSGLDEQYF
CDR3nt: TGTGCCAGCTCCCATTCCGGACTAGACGAGCAGTACTTC

d_gene: NA
v_gene: TRBV24-1
j_gene: TRBJ2-5
abundance: many
CDR3aa: CATSDSTRAGETQYF
CDR3nt: TGTGCCACCAGTGACTCGACGCGGGCAGGGGAGACCCAGTACTTC

d_gene: NA
v_gene: TRBV28
j_gene: TRBJ2-2
abundance: many
CDR3aa: CASTRQGIGTGELFF
CDR3nt: TGTGCCAGCACCCGTCAGGGGATCGGGACCGGGGAGCTGTTTTTT

d_gene: TRBD1
v_gene: TRBV5-1
j_gene: TRBJ2-7
abundance: many
CDR3aa: CASSWGTGRTYEQYF
CDR3nt: TGCGCCAGCAGCTGGGGGACAGGGCGAACCTACGAGCAGTACTTC

d_gene: TRBD2
v_gene: TRBV29-1
j_gene: TRBJ2-3
abundance: many
CDR3aa: CSVGVAGAIDTQYF
CDR3nt: TGCAGCGTTGGTGTAGCGGGAGCTATAGATACGCAGTATTTT

d_gene: NA
v_gene: TRBV18
j_gene: TRBJ1-3
abundance: many
CDR3aa: CASSPDGISGNTIYF
CDR3nt: TGTGCCAGCTCACCCGACGGCATCTCTGGAAACACCATATATTTT

d_gene: TRBD2
v_gene: TRBV28
j_gene: TRBJ2-3
abundance: many
CDR3aa: CASRTHRTSGRVDTQYF
CDR3nt: TGTGCCAGCAGAACCCACAGGACTAGCGGGAGAGTAGATACGCAGTATTTT

d_gene: NA
v_gene: TRBV7-8
j_gene: TRBJ1-5
abundance: many
CDR3aa: CASSFPGNQPQHF
CDR3nt: TGTGCCAGCAGCTTTCCAGGCAATCAGCCCCAGCATTTT

d_gene: TRBD1
v_gene: TRBV27
j_gene: TRBJ1-5
abundance: many
CDR3aa: CASSQGASQPQHF
CDR3nt: TGTGCCAGCAGTCAGGGGGCTTCTCAGCCCCAGCATTTT

d_gene: TRBD2
v_gene: TRBV20-1
j_gene: TRBJ2-1
abundance: many
CDR3aa: CSAEGAPGGRARNEQFF
CDR3nt: TGCAGTGCGGAGGGGGCCCCAGGCGGGAGGGCCAGGAATGAGCAGTTCTTC

d_gene: NA
v_gene: TRBV19
j_gene: TRBJ1-2
abundance: few
CDR3aa: CASSIGPTLHGYTF
CDR3nt: TGTGCCAGTAGTATAGGACCCACCCTCCATGGCTACACCTTC